This T cell receptor (beta chain) was sequenced in a study of human T cells and chemical hapten exposure. Study-level points and caveats: No shift was seen in TCRs above 1 in 1000 frequency with DPC sensitization.

Turning to this clonotype: Its matching antigen is unknown.

This CDR3 spans 11 amino acids. Trimming left V 7 bases short and J 7 bases short, with 8 bases between. The germline V gene has CDR1 SNHLY and CDR2 FYNNEI. Individual cDNA molecules each carried unique molecular identifiers attached by the library. TCRdb fed the RACE reads into MiXCR, producing one record per CDR3 protein. Here the sample spans roughly 100,000 distinct CDR3 sequences, 34% being singletons. As for time point: patch test 3, about 24 weeks after DPC sensitization. Treatment defined: therapeutic diphenylcyclopropenone sensitization with weekly scalp DPC. Only after blood had been drawn was each patch test applied. Researchers extracted total RNA from unfractionated whole blood.

The sequence was obtained from a man aged 35-49 years with alopecia areata. Some clones in this sample may be carry-over from other donors' samples. The sequencing here drew on whole blood, taken in connection with sensitization to the hapten diphenylcyclopropenone (DPC). The chain has TRBV2 and TRBJ2-1, with D uncertain. The CDR3 DNA follows: TGTGCCAGCAATTCGAATAATGAGCAGTTCTTC. Its protein product is CASNSNNEQFF.